The 22 T cell receptor beta chains given below trace back to one sample, sequenced in a study of T cell repertoires in cytomegalovirus infection. One entry per CDR3 protein, called by TCRdb with MiXCR from the reads. The sample has approximately 500,000 distinct CDR3 sequences, more than 15% seen once; the top ten hold about 24%. Material: CD8+ T cells from PBMCs. Receptors were obtained from a human donor in good health (CMV status not recorded). Some clones in this sample may be carry-over from other donors' samples.

Concerning this clonotype: It is likely a read error, because the conserved phenylalanine at the end of the CDR3 is missing. V is TRBV10-2 and J is TRBJ2-1; 11 bases are shared with TRBD2. The CDR3 totals 14 residues. Germline CDR1 reads WSHSY; CDR2 reads SAAADI. Trimming cost V 3 bases and J 10 bases; bases outside gene matches: 5. CDR3 loop: CASSELAGVSEQFL. CDR3 DNA sequence: TGCGCCAGCAGTGAACTAGCGGGAGTCAGCGAGCAGTTCTTA.

This clonotype was observed a handful of times. The chain recombines TRBV5-1 with TRBJ1-2; TRBD1 is a possible D gene (5 bases). The CDR3 has 15 residues. Looked up from germline, CDR1 is SGHRS and CDR2 is YFSETQ. V shed 2 bases and J shed 4 bases, with 15 bases lying between them. The CDR3 is CASSFGTESSYGYTF. The CDR3 nucleotides read TGCGCCAGCAGCTTCGGGACCGAGTCTTCCTATGGCTACACCTTC.

The CDR3 DNA sequence: TGCGCCAGCAGCTTAACCGGGGGTTTTCGGCAGAATTCACCCCTCCACTTT. Encoded protein: CASSLTGGFRQNSPLHF. This chain connects TRBV5-1 to TRBJ1-6, with D maybe TRBD1 (5 bases). The V gene lost 2 bases and the J gene lost 7 bases, with 19 bases spanning the gap. The germline gives CDR1 SGHRS, CDR2 YFSETQ. The CDR3 consists of 17 residues.

The count of this clonotype is one. The CDR3 ends on some other residue instead of the conserved phenylalanine or tryptophan, so this is likely a read error. This sequence joins TRBV24-1 and TRBJ2-2; 7 bases are a match to TRBD1. V shed 10 bases, J shed 5 bases, and the junction held 3 bases outside the gene matches. The CDR3 loop spans 12 amino acids. The germline V gene encodes CDR1 KGHDR and CDR2 SFDVKD. CDR3 in DNA: TGTGCCACAGAACAGGGGACCGGGGAGCTGTTTTCT. Translation: CATEQGTGELFS.

This chain joins TRBV2 and TRBJ1-5; 7 bases are a match to TRBD1. The ends lost 6 bases at V and 0 bases at J; junction bases unmatched: 8. From germline, CDR1 is SNHLY and CDR2 FYNNEI. This CDR3 has 16 residues. Here the CDR3 reads CASRRGTENSNQPQHF. In DNA form, the CDR3 reads TGTGCCAGCAGGAGGGGGACAGAAAATAGCAATCAGCCCCAGCATTTT.

V is TRBV7-4 and J is TRBJ1-2; TRBD1 matches 7 bases. Trimming removed 5 bases from V and 0 bases from J; junction bases left unmatched: 6. Germline CDR1 SGHVT, CDR2 SQSDAQ. The CDR3 is 15 residues long. The CDR3 sequence: CASSRTGNANYGYTF. Here the CDR3 DNA reads TGTGCCAGCAGCAGGACAGGCAACGCTAACTATGGCTACACCTTC. Full variable domain (remainder filled in from reference TRBV7-4 and TRBJ1-2): GAGVSQSPRYKVAKRGRDVALRCDSISGHVTLYWYRQTLGQGSEVLTYSQSDAQRDKSGRPSGRFSAERPERSVSTLKIQRTEQGDSAVYLCASSRTGNANYGYTFGSGTRLTVV.

This clonotype was counted at least ten times. The chain recombines TRBV7-8 with TRBJ2-5, with D maybe TRBD1 (5 bases). CDR1 and CDR2 from the germline V gene are SGHVS and FQNEAQ. This CDR3 has 15 amino acids. V gave up 5 bases and J gave up 0 bases, with 13 bases separating them. The CDR3 loop is CASSLGATYQETQYF. As DNA, the CDR3 is TGTGCCAGCAGCCTTGGGGCAACCTACCAAGAGACCCAGTACTTC.

This clonotype was recorded at least ten times. The gene calls are TRBV7-2 and TRBJ2-6; D call uncertain. V lost 5 bases to trimming and J lost 4 bases, with 6 bases between them. Germline V gives CDR1 SGHTA, CDR2 FQGNSA. CDR3 size: 13 residues. CDR3 in DNA: TGTGCCAGCAGCCTAGAAGGGGCCAACGTCCTGACTTTC. Translated: CASSLEGANVLTF. Full variable domain (missing parts from reference TRBV7-2 and TRBJ2-6): GAGVSQSPSNKVTEKGKDVELRCDPISGHTALYWYRQSLGQGLEFLIYFQGNSAPDKSGLPSDRFSAERTGGSVSTLTIQRTQQEDSAVYLCASSLEGANVLTFGAGSRLTVL.

The gene calls are TRBV20-1 and TRBJ1-1; maybe TRBD1 (6 bases). Trimming stripped 6 bases from V and 0 bases from J, with 8 bases between. CDR1 is DFQATT and CDR2 is SNEGSKA in the germline V gene (reference sequence). The CDR3 sequence is 12 residues long. The CDR3 DNA reads TGCAGTGCCGGGGGCCTGAACACTGAAGCTTTCTTT. Its protein is CSAGGLNTEAFF.

This clonotype was found many times. The chain carries TRBV6-2 or TRBV6-3 and TRBJ1-1, with 10 bases matching TRBD1. V trimming: 6 bases; J trimming: 5 bases; junction bases outside the gene matches: 9. CDR3 length: 15 amino acids. CDR1 and CDR2 (germline): MNHEY, SVGEGT. CDR3 loop: CASSSPTGGLTEAFF. The CDR3 DNA reads as TGTGCCAGCAGCTCCCCGACAGGGGGCTTAACTGAAGCTTTCTTT.

This clonotype was seen a handful of times. CDR3 residues: CSAIHRDRAGSPLHF. CDR3 bases: TGCAGTGCTATCCACCGGGACAGGGCCGGATCACCCCTCCACTTT. J is TRBJ1-6 and V is TRBV20-1, with 9 bases lining up with TRBD1. Germline assignment: CDR1 DFQATT and CDR2 SNEGSKA (reference sequence). CDR3 size: 15 residues. The J segment lost 10 bases and the V segment lost 4 bases, leaving 11 bases of the junction unmatched.

This clonotype was seen a few times. This chain uses TRBV6-1 with TRBJ2-1, with 9 bases identical to TRBD1. The CDR3 loop spans 17 amino acids. In germline, CDR1 is MNHNS, CDR2 SASEGT. The junction had 17 bases not matched to a gene; V was cut back by 2 bases and J by 12 bases. The CDR3 reads CASSERERTGVMNSQFF. Written as DNA, the CDR3 is TGTGCCAGCAGTGAAAGGGAAAGGACAGGGGTCATGAATTCGCAGTTCTTC.

This chain joins TRBV20-1 and TRBJ2-6, with D hard to call. Trimming cost V 4 bases and J 2 bases, with 12 bases left between them. The CDR3 is 15 amino acids. CDR1 and CDR2 (germline): DFQATT, SNEGSKA (reference sequence). The DNA for the CDR3 is TGCAGTGCTAAGGTTTCCCTCACTGGGGCCAACGTCCTGACTTTC. Its protein is CSAKVSLTGANVLTF.

This clonotype was picked up many times. The chain joins TRBV19 to TRBJ1-2, with D uncertain. V lost 5 bases, J lost 4 bases, and 14 bases lay in between. This CDR3 comprises 14 residues. Germline assignment: CDR1 LNHDA and CDR2 SQIVND (reference sequence). The CDR3 here is CASSDAGLGYGYTF. The CDR3 bases are TGTGCCAGTAGTGATGCGGGATTGGGCTATGGCTACACCTTC.

This clonotype has only a few counts. The V and J genes are TRBV6-6 and TRBJ2-2; no clear D. V gave up 0 bases and J gave up 3 bases, with 8 bases separating them. Germline CDR1 MNHNY, CDR2 SVGAGI (reference sequence). The CDR3 is made up of 15 amino acids. The CDR3 loop reads CASSYSDRYTGELFF. CDR3 DNA: TGTGCCAGCAGTTACTCGGACCGATACACCGGGGAGCTGTTTTTT.

This rearrangement joins TRBV4-2 to TRBJ2-5; 9 positions agree with TRBD2. Germline-derived CDR1 and CDR2 are LGHNA and YNFKEQ. This CDR3 has 17 residues. J gave up 3 bases and V 3 bases, and 11 bases lay outside the gene matches. In nucleotides, the CDR3 is TGTGCCAGCAGCCAGAGGCTCGGGACTAGCCCAAAAGAGACCCAGTACTTC. Its protein is CASSQRLGTSPKETQYF.

This clonotype was seen at least ten times. J is TRBJ2-3 and V is TRBV15, with TRBD2 matching over 9 bases. There are 19 residues in the CDR3. After removal of 0 bases from V and 2 bases from J, the junction contained 12 bases not matched to a gene. Germline V lookup: CDR1 LNHNV, CDR2 YYDKDF (reference sequence). Here the CDR3 DNA reads TGTGCCACCAGCAGAGATCCCAGCGGGGGGTCGCGTTACACAGATACGCAGTATTTT. It specifies CATSRDPSGGSRYTDTQYF.

This clonotype came up many times. The J gene is TRBJ1-1, the V gene TRBV6-1; D unclear. With 4 bases removed from V and 1 base from J, the gap between germline ends came to 7 bases. Per germline, CDR1 MNHNS and CDR2 SASEGT. The CDR3 is 13 amino acids. CDR3 sequence (DNA): TGTGCCAGCAGTGCTTCGGAGAACACTGAAGCTTTCTTT. Its translation is CASSASENTEAFF.

In this sample, this clonotype turned up many times. The rearrangement links TRBV19 to TRBJ1-2; D gene unclear. V was clipped by 5 bases and J by 2 bases, with 18 bases between them. The CDR3 sequence is 16 residues long. Looked up from germline, CDR1 is LNHDA and CDR2 is SQIVND (reference sequence). CDR3 nucleotides: TGTGCCAGTAGTGTGAGGTCCAGGAGGCGAAACTATGGCTACACCTTC. It specifies CASSVRSRRRNYGYTF.

The chain has TRBV28 and TRBJ2-3; a possible D gene is TRBD2 (5 bases). The CDR3 runs 16 residues. Germline values: CDR1 MDHEN, CDR2 SYDVKM. The ends were cut back, 7 bases at V and 3 bases at J, with 20 bases in the middle. In DNA, the CDR3 is TGTGCCAGCACCCCCCCGGGGTCTACTAGGACAGATACGCAGTATTTT. Its translation is CASTPPGSTRTDTQYF.

V and J are TRBV4-2 and TRBJ1-4; 9 nucleotides match TRBD1. The junction had 13 bases not matched to a gene; V was cut back by 5 bases and J by 3 bases. CDR3 length: 18 residues. Germline V gene lookup returns CDR1 LGHNA and CDR2 YNFKEQ. CDR3 region: CASSVLTGGFYSNEKLFF. In DNA form, the CDR3 reads TGTGCCAGCAGCGTACTTACAGGGGGCTTTTATTCTAATGAAAAACTGTTTTTT.

The sample holds many counts of this clonotype. V gene TRBV28 combines with J gene TRBJ2-1, with a possible D match to TRBD2 (5 bases). The germline V gene has CDR1 MDHEN and CDR2 SYDVKM. CDR3 length: 18 amino acids. The ends were cut back, 2 bases at V and 0 bases at J, with 17 bases in the middle. The CDR3 nucleotides read TGTGCCAGCAGTTTAGGGAACAAGCGGACCGGCTCCTACAATGAGCAGTTCTTC. It translates to CASSLGNKRTGSYNEQFF. Based on the CDR3 plus reference TRBV28 and TRBJ2-1, the full variable domain is DVKVTQSSRYLVKRTGEKVFLECVQDMDHENMFWYRQDPGLGLRLIYFSYDVKMKEKGDIPEGYSVSREKKERFSLILESASTNQTSMYLCASSLGNKRTGSYNEQFFGPGTRLTVL.